The subject of this entry is one T cell receptor (beta chain). V was shortened by 2 bases and J by 1 base, with 12 bases between the two germline ends. The CDR3 consists of 15 residues. The germline V gene has CDR1 GTSNPN and CDR2 SVGIG (reference sequence). The sample comes from a study of cytomegalovirus exposure and HLA in healthy donors. Study overall: Some 85 million unique TCRs from HLA-typed donors were held in an early data release.

Primers: 60 Vbeta forward and 13 Jbeta reverse. Assay used: immunoSEQ multiplex PCR; TCRdb lists only in-frame clones, some missing. In the table there are 150,000 to 200,000 clones, almost 85% of which are singletons. This TCR came from a woman aged 45-65 years in good health and CMV-seronegative. What was sequenced was PBMCs. The chain recombines TRBV30 with TRBJ1-3, with a tentative D call TRBD1 (6 bases). CDR3 residues: CAWSKRGYSGNTIYF. CDR3 DNA sequence: TGTGCCTGGAGTAAAAGGGGGTATTCTGGAAACACCATATATTTT.